This TCR beta chain was observed in a study of OX40 agonist ivuxolimab in advanced cancers. About the study: At 0.01 to 10 mg/kg, ivuxolimab was administered intravenously to patients every 2 weeks.

Whole-study findings and limits: At 0.1 to 3.0 mg/kg and by week 6, clonal expansion occurred in CD4+ and CD8+ blood T cells.

About this clone: Its matching antigen is unknown.

Produced via immunoSEQ multiplex PCR; TCRdb's table is partial and in-frame only. The profile covers fewer than 40,000 clones, with approximately 86% appearing a single time and around a third taken by the ten largest. The CDR3 runs to 17 residues. Germline CDR1 is SGHDT and CDR2 is YYEEEE. J gave up 6 bases and V 2 bases, and 14 bases lay outside the gene matches. The sample here was CD4+ or CD8+ T cells sorted from blood, taken in a trial of the OX40 agonist ivuxolimab. V usage is TRBV5-6 and J usage is TRBJ2-1; 7 positions match TRBD2. The TCR comes from an adult with an advanced solid tumor such as melanoma, head and neck, liver or kidney cancer. The CDR3 sequence is CASSLLLGGSRANEQFF. In DNA form, the CDR3 reads TGTGCCAGCAGCTTACTCTTGGGCGGGAGTAGGGCCAATGAGCAGTTCTTC.